The rows below give T cell receptor beta chains drawn from one sample of a study of blood T cells in healthy people across ages. TCRdb re-called the 5' RACE reads through MiXCR, storing one row per CDR3 protein. The sample lists around 710,000 distinct CDR3 sequences, roughly 43% occurring once. Source material: blood. These receptors came from a woman aged 55-70 years in good health. CDR3s include the opening cysteine and the closing phenylalanine or tryptophan. A D gene is named only where the DNA matches it firmly. Where a row states a size, it is once, few, many or the class of an expanded clone; other rows omit it.

d_call	v_call	clone_size	j_call	cdr3_aa	cdr3_nt
-	TRBV20-1	-	TRBJ2-3	CSAIRLDPTDTQYF	TGCAGTGCCATCCGACTAGACCCCACAGATACGCAGTATTTT
TRBD1	TRBV7-2	-	TRBJ2-7	CASSLVAAGGRFEQYF	TGTGCCAGCAGCTTAGTAGCGGCAGGGGGCAGGTTCGAGCAGTACTTC
TRBD2	TRBV29-1	many	TRBJ2-3	CSAWTSGHGTDTQYF	TGCAGCGCTTGGACTAGCGGGCATGGCACAGATACGCAGTATTTT
-	TRBV3-1	-	TRBJ1-2	CASSQVRGAAGYTF	TGTGCCAGCAGCCAAGTCCGGGGGGCGGCTGGCTACACCTTC
-	TRBV5-6	-	TRBJ1-1	CASSLILQEEAFF	TGTGCCAGCAGCTTGATCCTGCAGGAAGAAGCTTTCTTT
-	TRBV5-6	few	TRBJ1-2	CASSPVLYREGRTSGYTF	TGTGCCAGCAGCCCCGTACTCTACAGGGAAGGCAGGACTAGCGGCTACACCTTC
-	TRBV12-3/TRBV12-4	few	TRBJ2-7	CASSFQDPSYEQYF	TGTGCCAGCAGTTTCCAGGACCCTTCCTACGAGCAGTACTTC
-	TRBV28	once	TRBJ2-7	CAEGDSIYEQYF	TGTGCCGAGGGGGACTCCATCTACGAGCAGTACTTC
-	TRBV13	-	TRBJ2-5	CASSTGQQQQYF	TGTGCCAGCAGCACAGGACAACAACAACAGTACTTC
-	TRBV14	-	TRBJ2-1	CASGDGLNEQFF	TGTGCCAGCGGGGATGGTTTGAATGAGCAGTTCTTC
TRBD1	TRBV20-1	-	TRBJ1-1	CSAREAGGTEAFF	TGCAGTGCTAGAGAAGCAGGGGGCACTGAAGCTTTCTTT
-	TRBV19	once	TRBJ1-2	CASRVTAVEGYTF	TGTGCCAGTAGGGTTACCGCGGTGGAGGGCTACACCTTC
TRBD1	TRBV6-5	once	TRBJ1-1	CASSYETGATEAFF	TGTGCCAGCAGTTACGAGACAGGGGCCACTGAAGCTTTCTTT
-	TRBV29-1	-	TRBJ1-1	CSVGLHVSRSEAFF	TGCAGCGTTGGACTCCATGTTAGCCGATCGGAAGCTTTCTTT
-	TRBV5-1	few	TRBJ1-4	CASSFEGSNEKLFF	TGCGCCAGCAGCTTCGAGGGGAGTAATGAAAAACTGTTTTTT
-	TRBV4-2	few	TRBJ2-5	CASSRRREETQYF	TGTGCCAGCAGCCGGAGGAGGGAAGAGACCCAGTACTTC
TRBD2	TRBV6-1	-	TRBJ2-1	CASSGQGWRGMTSYNEQFF	TGTGCCAGCAGCGGGCAAGGCTGGCGGGGGATGACCTCCTACAATGAGCAGTTCTTC
-	TRBV20-1	few	TRBJ2-7	CSARATGWGEQYF	TGCAGTGCTAGAGCTACAGGGTGGGGCGAGCAGTACTTC
-	TRBV20-1	few	TRBJ1-5	CSAIRDGEINQPQHF	TGCAGTGCTATCCGGGACGGGGAGATCAATCAGCCCCAGCATTTT
TRBD1	TRBV10-3	-	TRBJ2-5	CAISESQTGEETQYF	TGTGCCATCAGTGAGTCTCAAACAGGGGAAGAGACCCAGTACTTC
TRBD1	TRBV19	-	TRBJ1-1	CASNGQGSIEAFF	TGTGCCAGTAATGGACAGGGTTCAATTGAAGCTTTCTTT
TRBD2	TRBV12-3/TRBV12-4	many	TRBJ2-3	CASRPPSGGADTQYF	TGTGCCAGCAGGCCGCCTAGCGGGGGAGCAGATACGCAGTATTTT
TRBD2	TRBV6-6	-	TRBJ2-5	CASSNGLASETQYF	TGTGCCAGCAGTAATGGACTAGCCTCAGAGACCCAGTACTTC
TRBD2	TRBV5-1	few	TRBJ2-5	CASSLAPSGQETQYF	TGCGCCAGCAGCTTGGCCCCTAGCGGTCAAGAGACCCAGTACTTC
TRBD2	TRBV3-1	-	TRBJ2-5	CASSPLVSGGARETQYF	TGTGCCAGCAGCCCCCTGGTTAGCGGGGGGGCCAGGGAGACCCAGTACTTC
TRBD1	TRBV11-1	-	TRBJ2-7	CASSDGQGSYEQYF	TGTGCCAGCAGCGACGGACAGGGGTCCTACGAGCAGTACTTC
-	TRBV2	-	TRBJ2-3	CASSGLTTDTQYF	TGTGCCAGCAGTGGACTAACCACAGATACGCAGTATTTT
-	TRBV4-2	-	TRBJ2-7	CASSSDPPYEQYF	TGTGCCAGCAGCTCAGACCCGCCCTACGAGCAGTACTTC
-	TRBV11-2	-	TRBJ2-1	CASIRHGAGKGYNEQFF	TGTGCCAGCATCCGACATGGGGCAGGGAAGGGCTACAATGAGCAGTTCTTC
-	TRBV20-1	-	TRBJ2-1	CSASDRNSYNEQFF	TGCAGTGCATCCGACAGGAACTCTTACAATGAGCAGTTCTTC
TRBD2	TRBV6-2/TRBV6-3	-	TRBJ2-5	CASSSREPQETQYF	TGTGCCAGCAGTTCGCGGGAGCCACAAGAGACCCAGTACTTC
-	TRBV12-3/TRBV12-4	-	TRBJ1-2	CASSPSGLGYTF	TGTGCCAGCAGTCCCAGCGGGCTCGGCTACACCTTC
-	TRBV6-6	-	TRBJ2-7	CASSYSQRSSYEQYF	TGTGCCAGCAGTTACTCCCAGCGGAGCTCCTACGAGCAGTACTTC
-	TRBV12-3/TRBV12-4	few	TRBJ1-2	CASSLGGEEGGYTF	TGTGCCAGCAGTTTAGGAGGGGAAGAGGGTGGCTACACCTTC
-	TRBV28	-	TRBJ2-7	CASSESHLEQYF	TGTGCCAGCAGCGAGAGCCACCTCGAGCAGTACTTC
-	TRBV6-4	few	TRBJ2-6	CASSDRAPGANVLTF	TGTGCCAGCAGTGACAGGGCGCCTGGGGCCAACGTCCTGACTTTC
-	TRBV6-1	-	TRBJ1-4	CASRAGNEKLFF	TGTGCCAGCAGGGCAGGGAATGAAAAACTGTTTTTT
TRBD2	TRBV4-2	few	TRBJ2-7	CASSHLTSGLSYEQYF	TGTGCCAGCAGCCACCTTACTAGCGGGCTTTCCTACGAGCAGTACTTC
-	TRBV2	many	TRBJ2-1	CASSSGRTYNEQFF	TGTGCCAGCAGCTCGGGAAGGACCTACAATGAGCAGTTCTTC
TRBD2	TRBV6-2/TRBV6-3	few	TRBJ2-1	CASSRRSGESYNEQFF	TGTGCCAGCAGCCGCCGTAGCGGGGAATCCTACAATGAGCAGTTCTTC
-	TRBV6-1	-	TRBJ2-5	CASSEGQVLTRAQYF	TGTGCCAGCAGTGAAGGACAGGTCCTAACGAGGGCCCAGTACTTC
-	TRBV9	few	TRBJ2-1	CASSVAGGKRDEQFF	TGTGCCAGCAGCGTAGCTGGGGGGAAGAGGGATGAGCAGTTCTTC
-	TRBV7-2	few	TRBJ1-2	CASSPPGEIGYTF	TGTGCCAGCAGCCCCCCAGGGGAGATCGGCTACACCTTC
-	TRBV6-1	-	TRBJ2-1	CASSGTAPSSYNEQFF	TGTGCCAGCAGTGGGACAGCCCCGAGCTCCTACAATGAGCAGTTCTTC
-	TRBV14	many	TRBJ2-7	CASRDRFSYEQYF	TGTGCCAGCAGAGACAGGTTCTCCTACGAGCAGTACTTC
-	TRBV25-1	once	TRBJ1-6	CASSNDIGNYNSPLHF	TGTGCCAGCAGTAACGACATCGGCAACTATAATTCACCCCTCCACTTT
-	TRBV6-2/TRBV6-3	-	TRBJ1-2	CASSYSIQQPYGYTF	TGTGCCAGCAGTTACTCGATCCAACAGCCCTATGGCTACACCTTC
TRBD2	TRBV3-1	-	TRBJ2-1	CASSQEASGRYYNEQFF	TGTGCCAGCAGCCAAGAGGCTAGCGGAAGGTATTACAATGAGCAGTTCTTC
-	TRBV6-2/TRBV6-3	-	TRBJ1-6	CASNRQVSSPLHF	TGTGCCAGCAATCGCCAGGTCTCTTCACCCCTCCACTTT
TRBD2	TRBV20-1	few	TRBJ2-7	CSARILAGKGEQYF	TGCAGTGCTAGAATCCTAGCGGGAAAAGGCGAGCAGTACTTC
-	TRBV29-1	-	TRBJ2-1	CSVEGDAEAVYNEQFF	TGCAGCGTTGAGGGTGACGCGGAAGCGGTCTACAATGAGCAGTTCTTC
TRBD1	TRBV7-9	-	TRBJ2-7	CASSSGQGSWEQYF	TGTGCCAGCAGCTCGGGACAGGGGTCTTGGGAGCAGTACTTC
-	TRBV20-1	-	TRBJ2-1	CSARRGGGAIGEQFF	TGCAGTGCTAGAAGGGGTGGGGGGGCGATCGGTGAGCAGTTCTTC
-	TRBV3-1	-	TRBJ1-1	CASSQGPAGAFAEAFF	TGTGCCAGCAGCCAGGGTCCGGCCGGGGCTTTCGCTGAAGCTTTCTTT
TRBD1	TRBV12-3/TRBV12-4	-	TRBJ1-4	CASSLGGQGGKKLFF	TGTGCCAGCAGTTTAGGGGGACAGGGAGGGAAAAAACTGTTTTTT
-	TRBV5-6	-	TRBJ2-1	CASRRGPGSSYNEQFF	TGTGCCAGCCGCCGGGGGCCGGGAAGTTCCTACAATGAGCAGTTCTTC
-	TRBV5-8	once	TRBJ1-2	CASSLALGFGGYTF	TGTGCCAGCAGCTTGGCTTTGGGGTTTGGTGGCTACACCTTC